This passage covers 32 T cell receptor beta chains from one sample sequenced in a study of blood T cell repertoires in COVID-19. Data came from immunoSEQ multiplex PCR; TCRdb stores just in-frame clones and leaves some out. This table holds around 150,000 clones, approximately 84% found once. Source material: peripheral blood. Receptors originate from a woman aged 60 to 75 with acute or convalescent COVID-19.

V is TRBV15 and J is TRBJ2-5, with D maybe TRBD1 (6 bases). The germline CDR1 and CDR2 sequences are LNHNV and YYDKDF (reference sequence). V lost 8 bases and J 5 bases, leaving 6 bases between the germline ends. The CDR3 sequence is 10 residues long. The CDR3 sequence: CATQGETQYF. CDR3 in DNA: TGTGCCACCCAGGGGGAGACCCAGTACTTC. The entire variable domain, with the rest obtained from reference TRBV15 and TRBJ2-5, is as follows: DAMVIQNPRYQVTQFGKPVTLSCSQTLNHNVMYWYQQKSSQAPKLLFHYYDKDFNNEADTPDNFQSRRPNTSFCFLDIRSPGLGDTAMYLCATQGETQYFGPGTRLLVL.

The CDR3 sequence: CASSFSTGDGYTF. The CDR3 DNA sequence: TGTGCCAGCAGTTTTTCGACGGGTGATGGCTACACCTTC. The rearrangement joins TRBV12-3 or TRBV12-4 to TRBJ1-2; D is ambiguous. This CDR3 is built from 13 residues. The V end was cut by 3 bases, the J end by 6 bases, with 11 bases between.

The chain joins TRBV5-4 to TRBJ1-2; D may be TRBD1 (5 bases). The germline V and J ends were trimmed by 4 bases and 8 bases, with 15 bases remaining between them. CDR1 is SGHNT, CDR2 YYREEE, per germline (reference sequence). This CDR3 is built from 13 residues. CDR3 residues: CASSPVGELGYTF. In DNA form, the CDR3 reads TGTGCCAGCAGCCCGGTAGGGGAACTAGGCTACACCTTC.

The gene calls are TRBV7-2 and TRBJ1-1; 7 nucleotides match TRBD1. The germline CDR1 and CDR2 sequences are SGHTA and FQGNSA. CDR3 size: 15 residues. After removal of 1 base from V and 0 bases from J, the junction contained 2 bases not matched to a gene. CDR3 in amino acids: CASSLGQGLNTEAFF. The CDR3 DNA sequence: TGTGCCAGCAGCTTAGGACAGGGATTGAACACTGAAGCTTTCTTT.

This chain connects TRBV12-3 or TRBV12-4 to TRBJ1-5; D not resolved. This CDR3 is built from 12 residues. Trimming cost V 1 base and J 7 bases, with 5 bases left between them. For the CDR3, the DNA is TGTGCCAGCAGTTTAGACAGACAGCCCCAGCATTTT. This translates into CASSLDRQPQHF.

This clone was seen only a few times. This chain's CDR3 is CSVERERAYNEQFF. CDR3 DNA: TGCAGCGTTGAGAGAGAGCGGGCCTACAATGAGCAGTTCTTC. The chain combines TRBV29-1 with TRBJ2-1, with D possibly matching TRBD2 (6 bases). The CDR3 covers 14 residues. The germline V and J ends were trimmed by 3 bases and 2 bases, with 11 bases remaining between them. The V gene's germline CDR1 is SQVTM and CDR2 ANQGSEA.

The V gene is TRBV28, the J gene TRBJ2-7, with 11 positions matching TRBD2. CDR3 length equals 15 residues. The ends lost 2 bases at V and 7 bases at J; junction bases unmatched: 7. The V gene's germline CDR1 is MDHEN and CDR2 SYDVKM. DNA for the CDR3: TGTGCCAGCAGTTTAGTAGCGGGAGGGCCTTATGAGCAGTACTTC. This gives the protein CASSLVAGGPYEQYF. Complete variable domain (other parts from reference TRBV28 and TRBJ2-7): DVKVTQSSRYLVKRTGEKVFLECVQDMDHENMFWYRQDPGLGLRLIYFSYDVKMKEKGDIPEGYSVSREKKERFSLILESASTNQTSMYLCASSLVAGGPYEQYFGPGTRLTVT.

The V call is TRBV3-1 (or the pseudogene TRBV3-2), the J call TRBJ1-4, with 8 bases lining up with TRBD1. The V gene end was trimmed by 3 bases and the J gene end by 0 bases; junction bases not matched to a gene: 12. Per germline, CDR1 LGHDT and CDR2 YNNKEL (reference sequence). The CDR3 contains 19 residues. The chain's CDR3 is CASSQILQGGSATNEKLFF. In nucleotides, the CDR3 is TGTGCCAGCAGCCAGATTTTACAGGGGGGGTCGGCAACTAATGAAAAACTGTTTTTT.

In its sample, this clone was seen a few times. The rearrangement uses TRBV3-1 (or the pseudogene TRBV3-2) and TRBJ1-6; 7 nucleotides align to TRBD1. The V and J ends lost 2 bases and 7 bases, in that order; junction bases with no gene match: 5. The CDR3 loop spans 15 amino acids. From germline, CDR1 is LGHDT and CDR2 YNNKEL (reference sequence). As DNA, the CDR3 is TGTGCCAGCAGCCAAATTGCCAGGGGGAATTCACCCCTCCACTTT. Its translation is CASSQIARGNSPLHF.

The V call is TRBV3-1 (or the pseudogene TRBV3-2), the J call TRBJ2-5, with TRBD2 matching over 13 bases. V gave up 4 bases and J gave up 4 bases; unmatched junction bases: 6. The CDR3 is 16 residues long. Germline V CDR1 and CDR2: LGHDT, YNNKEL (reference sequence). In DNA, the CDR3 is TGTGCCAGCAGCCTCCGGACTAGCGGGAGTGGAGAGACCCAGTACTTC. It specifies CASSLRTSGSGETQYF.

This chain connects TRBV28 to TRBJ1-5; perhaps TRBD1 as D (6 bases). V was trimmed by 8 bases and J by 7 bases, leaving 12 bases between them. Germline CDR1 MDHEN, CDR2 SYDVKM. CDR3 length equals 12 residues. The DNA of the CDR3 is TGTGCCAGCCGGGTGGGGGCCCAGCCCCAGCATTTT. Amino acids: CASRVGAQPQHF.

V is TRBV14 and J is TRBJ1-2; possibly TRBD1 for D (6 bases). The CDR3 sequence is 14 residues long. V was cut by 2 bases and J by 7 bases, with 14 bases left in between. Germline V CDR1 and CDR2: SGHDN, FVKESK. The CDR3 DNA reads TGTGCCAGCAGCCAAAACAGGGCCACAGGTGGCTACACCTTC. Its protein is CASSQNRATGGYTF.

The chain is built from TRBV7-9 and TRBJ2-1; TRBD2 agrees at 9 bases. V was pared by 5 bases and J by 8 bases, with 10 bases of the junction left unmatched. This CDR3 contains 15 residues. Germline V gene data show CDR1 as SEHNR and CDR2 as FQNEAQ (reference sequence). CDR3 sequence: CASSLGTSNAYEQFF. The DNA for the CDR3 is TGTGCCAGCAGCCTAGGGACTAGCAACGCGTATGAGCAGTTCTTC. Full variable domain (missing parts from reference TRBV7-9 and TRBJ2-1): DTGVSQNPRHKITKRGQNVTFRCDPISEHNRLYWYRQTLGQGPEFLTYFQNEAQLEKSRLLSDRFSAERPKGSFSTLEIQRTEQGDSAMYLCASSLGTSNAYEQFFGPGTRLTVL.

This clone came up once. The genes are TRBV2 and TRBJ1-5, with D unresolved. V was pared by 7 bases and J by 7 bases, with 20 bases between. Germline-derived CDR1 and CDR2 are SNHLY and FYNNEI. This CDR3 has 15 amino acids. CDR3 residues: CASNVIGRLGQPQHF. CDR3 nucleotides: TGTGCCAGCAATGTCATCGGGAGATTAGGACAGCCCCAGCATTTT.

This clone was observed at least ten times. V and J are TRBV10-2 and TRBJ2-1; TRBD2 matches at 11 bases. V trimming: 3 bases; J trimming: 6 bases; junction bases outside the gene matches: 1. Germline V gives CDR1 WSHSY, CDR2 SAAADI. The CDR3 is made up of 14 amino acids. CDR3 loop: CASSELAGANEQFF. DNA for the CDR3: TGCGCCAGCAGTGAACTAGCGGGAGCCAATGAGCAGTTCTTC.

J is TRBJ1-2 and V is TRBV27; D call uncertain. Trimming removed 2 bases at V and 4 bases at J, with 8 bases between. This CDR3 is built from 13 residues. Germline loops: CDR1 MNHEY, CDR2 SMNVEV (reference sequence). The CDR3 is CASSLNGVYGYTF. In DNA, the CDR3 is TGTGCCAGCAGTTTAAACGGTGTCTATGGCTACACCTTC.

This chain connects TRBV28 to TRBJ2-7, with TRBD2 as a possible D gene (6 bases). Germline V gene data show CDR1 as MDHEN and CDR2 as SYDVKM. The germline V and J ends were trimmed by 6 bases and 3 bases, with 15 bases remaining between them. The CDR3 contains 14 residues. CDR3 in DNA: TGTGCCAGCAGGACCCCGGGACTGAGCTACGAGCAGTACTTC. Protein product: CASRTPGLSYEQYF.

The rearrangement links TRBV10-3 to TRBJ2-2, with a possible D match to TRBD1 (6 bases). Germline V lookup: CDR1 ENHRY, CDR2 SYGVKD. Deletions cut 11 bases from V and 1 base from J, with 11 bases between. This CDR3 is built from 13 residues. The DNA of the CDR3 is TGTGCCTCATCACAGGGGAACACCGGGGAGCTGTTTTTT. It is translated as CASSQGNTGELFF.

The chain has TRBV7-9 and TRBJ1-6; D is possibly TRBD1 (5 bases). This CDR3 is built from 17 residues. V was pared by 5 bases and J by 4 bases, with 18 bases between. Germline V CDR1 and CDR2: SEHNR, FQNEAQ (reference sequence). The DNA of the CDR3 is TGTGCCAGCAGCCAGGGAACCAATTCAGGGTATAATTCACCCCTCCACTTT. This codes for CASSQGTNSGYNSPLHF. Complete variable domain (other parts from reference TRBV7-9 and TRBJ1-6): DTGVSQNPRHKITKRGQNVTFRCDPISEHNRLYWYRQTLGQGPEFLTYFQNEAQLEKSRLLSDRFSAERPKGSFSTLEIQRTEQGDSAMYLCASSQGTNSGYNSPLHFGNGTRLTVT.

This chain joins TRBV7-3 and TRBJ2-6, with D tentatively TRBD1 (5 bases). The CDR3 has 16 amino acids. The V end was cut by 5 bases, the J end by 0 bases, with 11 bases between. The germline V gene encodes CDR1 SGHTA and CDR2 FQGTGA. CDR3 coding DNA: TGTGCCAGCAGCCGATCAGGGTTCTCTGGGGCCAACGTCCTGACTTTC. This gives the protein CASSRSGFSGANVLTF.

The rearrangement uses TRBV5-1 and TRBJ2-1; possibly TRBD2 for D (6 bases). Trimming shortened V by 0 bases and J by 2 bases, and 24 bases separated the two germline ends. CDR1 is SGHRS and CDR2 is YFSETQ in the germline V gene. The CDR3 extends over 20 amino acids. The chain's CDR3 is CASSLAPGLAKRSTYNEQFF. CDR3 DNA sequence: TGCGCCAGCAGCTTGGCCCCGGGACTGGCTAAAAGGAGCACCTACAATGAGCAGTTCTTC.

This sequence joins TRBV9 and TRBJ1-3; D is ambiguous. The V and J ends lost 4 bases and 3 bases respectively, with 8 bases between them. The germline V gene encodes CDR1 SGDLS and CDR2 YYNGEE. The CDR3 is made up of 13 amino acids. The CDR3 region is CASSSRNGNTIYF. The CDR3, as DNA: TGTGCCAGCAGCTCGCGGAATGGAAACACCATATATTTT.

The genes are TRBV6-5 and TRBJ1-1, with 10 positions matching TRBD1. Germline V CDR1 and CDR2: MNHEY, SVGAGI. The junction had 4 bases not matched to a gene; V was cut back by 5 bases and J by 1 base. This CDR3 has 15 amino acids. CDR3 region: CASSPDRGRNTEAFF. The CDR3 region has the DNA TGTGCCAGCAGTCCTGACAGGGGGCGGAACACTGAAGCTTTCTTT.

The genes are TRBV5-1 and TRBJ2-3, with 7 bases lining up with TRBD2. V shed 0 bases, J shed 0 bases, and the junction held 1 base outside the gene matches. The CDR3 covers 15 residues. Germline CDR1 is SGHRS and CDR2 is YFSETQ. The CDR3 protein is CASSLGGRSTDTQYF. The CDR3 region has the DNA TGCGCCAGCAGCTTGGGCGGGAGAAGCACAGATACGCAGTATTTT.

The chain combines TRBV2 with TRBJ1-3; D is ambiguous. The CDR3 covers 14 residues. V was trimmed by 1 base and J by 4 bases, leaving 8 bases between them. From germline, CDR1 is SNHLY and CDR2 FYNNEI. The CDR3 region is CASSEDGGGNTIYF. CDR3 bases: TGTGCCAGCAGTGAAGATGGAGGGGGAAACACCATATATTTT.

This sequence joins TRBV18 and TRBJ2-7; 8 bases are shared with TRBD1. Trimming took 3 bases from V and 5 from J; bases not matched to a gene: 12. The CDR3 extends over 16 amino acids. The germline V gene encodes CDR1 KGHSH and CDR2 LQKENI. CDR3 sequence reads: CASSPPQGQGVNEQYF. The CDR3 region has the DNA TGTGCCAGCTCACCTCCCCAAGGACAGGGTGTCAACGAGCAGTACTTC.

A remark on this clone: The same CDR3 also results from other DNA sequences found in this sample. The CDR3 here is CASSQDGLALSTGELFF. CDR3 DNA sequence: TGTGCCAGCAGCCAAGACGGACTAGCATTATCAACCGGGGAGCTGTTTTTT. This chain links TRBV3-1 (or the pseudogene TRBV3-2) with TRBJ2-2, with TRBD2 matching over 8 bases. The trim removed 0 bases at V and 5 bases at J, leaving 8 bases unmatched. Germline V lookup: CDR1 LGHDT, CDR2 YNNKEL (reference sequence). There are 17 residues in the CDR3.

V gene TRBV10-1 combines with J gene TRBJ2-3; D is unclear. The germline V gene has CDR1 WNHNN and CDR2 SYGVQD (reference sequence). V was trimmed by 3 bases and J by 1 base, leaving 8 bases between them. The CDR3 runs to 14 residues. As DNA, the CDR3 is TGCGCCAGCAGTGACTCGGTGGGCACAGATACGCAGTATTTT. This sequence encodes CASSDSVGTDTQYF.

The chain combines TRBV10-3 with TRBJ1-1, with 10 bases lining up with TRBD1. Losses at the gene ends were 4 bases for V and 5 bases for J; bases not matched to a gene: 19. CDR1 is ENHRY, CDR2 SYGVKD, per germline. This CDR3 region has 19 residues. The CDR3 protein is CAISGLGIETGGHGTEAFF. CDR3 in DNA: TGTGCCATCAGTGGCTTGGGAATTGAGACAGGGGGCCATGGGACTGAAGCTTTCTTT.

The V call is TRBV19, the J call TRBJ1-1; D may be TRBD1 (5 bases). V was clipped by 7 bases and J by 10 bases, with 25 bases between them. This CDR3 spans 15 amino acids. The germline V gene encodes CDR1 LNHDA and CDR2 SQIVND (reference sequence). The CDR3 sequence: CASNSVTGGWGAAFF. CDR3 DNA: TGTGCCAGTAATTCCGTGACGGGGGGATGGGGCGCAGCTTTCTTT.

This rearrangement joins TRBV6-1 to TRBJ2-7, with D maybe TRBD2 (6 bases). Germline CDR1 MNHNS, CDR2 SASEGT. The V gene lost 0 bases and the J gene lost 4 bases, with 13 bases spanning the gap. This CDR3 region has 15 residues. As DNA, the CDR3 is TGTGCCAGCAGTGAAGCCGGACTACCCGTTTACGAGCAGTACTTC. Protein: CASSEAGLPVYEQYF.

The chain joins TRBV19 to TRBJ1-5; 8 bases are shared with TRBD1. The germline CDR1 and CDR2 sequences are LNHDA and SQIVND (reference sequence). The V and J ends lost 6 bases and 2 bases, in that order; junction bases with no gene match: 3. This CDR3 is 14 amino acids long. The CDR3 sequence: CASSRDRRNQPQHF. In DNA form, the CDR3 reads TGTGCCAGTAGCAGGGACAGGCGCAATCAGCCCCAGCATTTT.